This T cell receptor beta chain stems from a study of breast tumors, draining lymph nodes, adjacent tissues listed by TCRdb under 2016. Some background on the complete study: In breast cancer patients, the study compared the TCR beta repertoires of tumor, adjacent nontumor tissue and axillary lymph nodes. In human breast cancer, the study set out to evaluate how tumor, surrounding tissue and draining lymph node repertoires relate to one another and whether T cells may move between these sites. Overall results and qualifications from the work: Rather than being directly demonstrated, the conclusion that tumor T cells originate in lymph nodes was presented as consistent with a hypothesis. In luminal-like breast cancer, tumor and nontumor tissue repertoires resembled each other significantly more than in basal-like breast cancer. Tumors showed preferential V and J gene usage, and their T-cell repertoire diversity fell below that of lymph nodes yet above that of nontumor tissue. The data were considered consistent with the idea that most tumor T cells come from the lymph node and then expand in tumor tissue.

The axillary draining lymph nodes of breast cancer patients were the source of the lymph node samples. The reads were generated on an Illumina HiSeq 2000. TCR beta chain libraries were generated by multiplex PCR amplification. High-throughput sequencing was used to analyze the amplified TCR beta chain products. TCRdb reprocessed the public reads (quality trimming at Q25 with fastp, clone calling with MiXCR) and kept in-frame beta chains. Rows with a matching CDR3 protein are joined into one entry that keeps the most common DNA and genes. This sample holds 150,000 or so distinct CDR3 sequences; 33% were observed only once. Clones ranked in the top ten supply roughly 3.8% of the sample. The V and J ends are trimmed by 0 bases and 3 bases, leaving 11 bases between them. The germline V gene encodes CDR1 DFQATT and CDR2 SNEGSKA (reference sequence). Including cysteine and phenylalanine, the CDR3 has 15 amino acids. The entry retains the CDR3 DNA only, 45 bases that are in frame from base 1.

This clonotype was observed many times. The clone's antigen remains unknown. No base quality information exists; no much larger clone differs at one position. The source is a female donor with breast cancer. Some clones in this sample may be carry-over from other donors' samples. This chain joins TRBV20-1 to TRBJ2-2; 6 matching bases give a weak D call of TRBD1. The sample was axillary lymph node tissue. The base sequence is TGCAGTGCTAGAGATCTTGCAGGGGACACCGGGGAGCTGTTTTTT. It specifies CSARDLAGDTGELFF.